This T cell receptor beta chain emerged from a study of identical twins. Study-wide results and caveats: Recombination models fit unrelated individuals' TCR alpha sharing but underestimated twins'.

TCRdb reanalysed the 5' RACE reads using MiXCR and keeps one entry per CDR3 protein. The data show 700,000 or so distinct CDR3 sequences, with about 20% seen just once and roughly 4% held by the top ten. The ends were cut back, 5 bases at V and 2 bases at J, with 15 bases in the middle. The germline V gene has CDR1 DFQATT and CDR2 SNEGSKA (reference sequence). CDR3 length: 14 amino acids. Note on this clonotype: The antigen remains unidentified.

Separately, the same data were catalogued under a study of T cells expressing NK-cell markers. That report notes: Similarly, these clonotypes led the CD3+CD56-NKG2C+ fraction as well in four donors.

The chain uses TRBV20-1 and TRBJ1-1, with a weak D call TRBD1 (6 bases). This TCR came from a woman between 18 and 29 years old in good health. Sequencing used PBMCs. The CDR3 here is CSAAEGGRNTEAFF. The CDR3, as DNA: TGCAGTGCTGCTGAGGGGGGAAGAAACACTGAAGCTTTCTTT.